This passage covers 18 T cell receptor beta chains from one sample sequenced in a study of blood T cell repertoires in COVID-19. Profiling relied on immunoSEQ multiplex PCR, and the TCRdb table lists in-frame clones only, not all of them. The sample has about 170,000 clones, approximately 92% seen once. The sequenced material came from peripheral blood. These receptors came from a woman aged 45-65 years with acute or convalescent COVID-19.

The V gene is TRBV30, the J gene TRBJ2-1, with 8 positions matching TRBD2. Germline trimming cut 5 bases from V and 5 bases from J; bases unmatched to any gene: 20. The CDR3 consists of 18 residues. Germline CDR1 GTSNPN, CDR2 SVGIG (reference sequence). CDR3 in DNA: TGTGCCTGGCATCCCGTTACTAGCGGAGGCCCAATGAACAATGAGCAGTTCTTC. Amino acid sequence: CAWHPVTSGGPMNNEQFF.

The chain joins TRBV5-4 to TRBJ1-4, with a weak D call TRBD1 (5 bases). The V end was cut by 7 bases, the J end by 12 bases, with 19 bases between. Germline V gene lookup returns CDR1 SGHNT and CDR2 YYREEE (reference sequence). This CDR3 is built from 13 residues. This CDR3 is CASGRVPEEQLFF. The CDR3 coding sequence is TGTGCCAGCGGCAGGGTCCCCGAGGAGCAACTGTTTTTT.

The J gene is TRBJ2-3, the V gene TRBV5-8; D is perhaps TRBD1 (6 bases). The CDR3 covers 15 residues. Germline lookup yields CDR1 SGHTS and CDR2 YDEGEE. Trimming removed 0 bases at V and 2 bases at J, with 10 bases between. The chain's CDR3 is CASSLGQGTTDTQYF. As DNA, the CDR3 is TGTGCCAGCAGCTTGGGTCAGGGGACCACAGATACGCAGTATTTT.

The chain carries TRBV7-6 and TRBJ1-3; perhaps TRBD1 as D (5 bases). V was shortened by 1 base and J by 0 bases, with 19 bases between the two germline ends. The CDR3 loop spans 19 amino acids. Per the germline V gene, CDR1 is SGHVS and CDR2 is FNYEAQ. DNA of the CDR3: TGTGCCAGCAGCTTAGTCGGGGGACCTACAAAGCTCTCTGGAAACACCATATATTTT. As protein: CASSLVGGPTKLSGNTIYF.

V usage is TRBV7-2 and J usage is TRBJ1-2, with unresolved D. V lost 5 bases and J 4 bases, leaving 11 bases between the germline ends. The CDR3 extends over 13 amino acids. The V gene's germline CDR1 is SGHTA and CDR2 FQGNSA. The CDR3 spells CASSPWEFYGYTF. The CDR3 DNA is TGTGCCAGCAGCCCCTGGGAGTTCTATGGCTACACCTTC.

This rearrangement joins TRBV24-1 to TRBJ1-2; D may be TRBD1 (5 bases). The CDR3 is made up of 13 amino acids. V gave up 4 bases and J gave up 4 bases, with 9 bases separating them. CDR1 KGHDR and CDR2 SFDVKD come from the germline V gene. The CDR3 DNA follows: TGTGCCACCAGTGAGGGGCAGTTCTATGGCTACACCTTC. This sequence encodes CATSEGQFYGYTF.

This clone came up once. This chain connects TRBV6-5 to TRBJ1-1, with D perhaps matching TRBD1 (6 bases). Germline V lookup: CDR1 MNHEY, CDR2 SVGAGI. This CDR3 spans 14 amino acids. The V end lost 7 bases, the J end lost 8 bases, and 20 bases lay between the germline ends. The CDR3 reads CASTSPTGHAEAFF. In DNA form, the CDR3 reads TGTGCCAGCACCTCACCCACGGGACACGCCGAAGCTTTCTTT.

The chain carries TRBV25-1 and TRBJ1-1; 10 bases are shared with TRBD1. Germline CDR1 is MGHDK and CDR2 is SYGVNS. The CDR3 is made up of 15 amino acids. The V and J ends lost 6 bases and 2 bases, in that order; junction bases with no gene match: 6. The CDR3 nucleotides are TGTGCCAGCAGGACAGGGACAGGGGTTAACACTGAAGCTTTCTTT. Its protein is CASRTGTGVNTEAFF.

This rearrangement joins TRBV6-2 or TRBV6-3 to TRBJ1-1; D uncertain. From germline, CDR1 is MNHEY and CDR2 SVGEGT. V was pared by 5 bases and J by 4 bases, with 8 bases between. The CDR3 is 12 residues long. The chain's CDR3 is CASSPRITEAFF. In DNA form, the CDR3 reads TGTGCCAGCAGTCCGCGGATCACTGAAGCTTTCTTT.

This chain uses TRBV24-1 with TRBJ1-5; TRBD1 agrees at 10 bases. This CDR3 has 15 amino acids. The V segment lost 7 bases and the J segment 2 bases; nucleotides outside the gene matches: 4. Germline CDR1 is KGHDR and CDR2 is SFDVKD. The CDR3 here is CATRGTGVGNQPQHF. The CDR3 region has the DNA TGTGCCACCAGGGGGACAGGGGTGGGCAATCAGCCCCAGCATTTT.

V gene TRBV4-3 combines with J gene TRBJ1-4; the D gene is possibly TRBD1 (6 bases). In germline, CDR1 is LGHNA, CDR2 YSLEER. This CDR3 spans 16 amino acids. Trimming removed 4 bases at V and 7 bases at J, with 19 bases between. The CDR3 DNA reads TGCGCCAGCAGCCGCGGAGGGGGGGACATAAGTGAAAAACTGTTTTTT. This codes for CASSRGGGDISEKLFF.

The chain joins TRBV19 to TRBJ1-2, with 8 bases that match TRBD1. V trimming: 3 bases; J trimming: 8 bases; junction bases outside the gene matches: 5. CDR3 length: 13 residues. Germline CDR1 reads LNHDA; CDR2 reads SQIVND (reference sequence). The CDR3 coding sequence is TGTGCCAGTAGTATGGACAGGGATGGGGGCTACACCTTC. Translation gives CASSMDRDGGYTF.

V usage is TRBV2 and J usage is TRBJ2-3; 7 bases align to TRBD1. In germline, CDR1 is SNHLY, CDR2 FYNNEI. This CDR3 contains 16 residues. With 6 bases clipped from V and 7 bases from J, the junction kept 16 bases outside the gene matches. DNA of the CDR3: TGTGCCAGCAGGTTACCGCAGGGGGAATCAGGATATACGCAGTATTTT. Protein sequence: CASRLPQGESGYTQYF.

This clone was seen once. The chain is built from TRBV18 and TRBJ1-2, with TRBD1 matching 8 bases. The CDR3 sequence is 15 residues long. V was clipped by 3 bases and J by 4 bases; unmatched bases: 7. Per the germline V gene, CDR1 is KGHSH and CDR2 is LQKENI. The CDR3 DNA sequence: TGTGCCAGCTCACCCTCCGGGACAGGTTCCTATGGCTACACCTTC. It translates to CASSPSGTGSYGYTF.

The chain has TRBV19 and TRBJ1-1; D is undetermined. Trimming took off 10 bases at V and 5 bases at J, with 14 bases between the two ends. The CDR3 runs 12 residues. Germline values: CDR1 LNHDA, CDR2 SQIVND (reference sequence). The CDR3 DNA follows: TGTGCCACCCACAGCGGAGGGACTGAAGCTTTCTTT. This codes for CATHSGGTEAFF. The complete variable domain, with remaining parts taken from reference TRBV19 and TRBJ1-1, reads DGGITQSPKYLFRKEGQNVTLSCEQNLNHDAMYWYRQDPGQGLRLIYYSQIVNDFQKGDIAEGYSVSREKKESFPLTVTSAQKNPTAFYLCATHSGGTEAFFGQGTRLTVV.

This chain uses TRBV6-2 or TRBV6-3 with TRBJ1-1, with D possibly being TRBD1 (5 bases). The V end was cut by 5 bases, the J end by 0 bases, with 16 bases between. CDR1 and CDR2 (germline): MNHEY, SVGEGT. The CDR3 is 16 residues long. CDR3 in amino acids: CASSRGSSRVNTEAFF. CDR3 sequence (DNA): TGTGCCAGCAGTCGGGGGAGCTCACGGGTGAACACTGAAGCTTTCTTT.

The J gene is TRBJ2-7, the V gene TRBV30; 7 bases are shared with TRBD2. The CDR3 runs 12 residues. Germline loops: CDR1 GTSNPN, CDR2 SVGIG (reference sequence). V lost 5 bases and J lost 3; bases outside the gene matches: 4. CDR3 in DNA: TGTGCCTGGCGGGACTACAACTACGAGCAGTACTTC. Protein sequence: CAWRDYNYEQYF.

CDR3 in DNA: TGTGCCAGCACCCCAAGCCGGGACAGGCACAATGAGCAGTTCTTC. As protein: CASTPSRDRHNEQFF. The chain recombines TRBV9 with TRBJ2-1; 8 bases fit TRBD1. The CDR3 consists of 15 residues. Germline CDR1 is SGDLS and CDR2 is YYNGEE. Unmatched junction bases numbered 10, after V lost 6 bases and J lost 5 bases.